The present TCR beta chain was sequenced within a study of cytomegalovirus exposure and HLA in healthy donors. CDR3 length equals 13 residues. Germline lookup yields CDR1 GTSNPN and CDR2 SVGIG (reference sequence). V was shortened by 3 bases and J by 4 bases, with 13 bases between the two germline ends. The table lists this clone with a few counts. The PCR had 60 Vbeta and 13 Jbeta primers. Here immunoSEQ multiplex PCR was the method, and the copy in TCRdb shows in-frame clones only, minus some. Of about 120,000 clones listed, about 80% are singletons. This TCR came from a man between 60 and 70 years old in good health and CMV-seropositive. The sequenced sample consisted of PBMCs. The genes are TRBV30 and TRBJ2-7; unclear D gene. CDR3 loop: CAWRVRQAYEQYF. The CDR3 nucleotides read TGTGCCTGGAGGGTTAGGCAGGCATACGAGCAGTACTTC.